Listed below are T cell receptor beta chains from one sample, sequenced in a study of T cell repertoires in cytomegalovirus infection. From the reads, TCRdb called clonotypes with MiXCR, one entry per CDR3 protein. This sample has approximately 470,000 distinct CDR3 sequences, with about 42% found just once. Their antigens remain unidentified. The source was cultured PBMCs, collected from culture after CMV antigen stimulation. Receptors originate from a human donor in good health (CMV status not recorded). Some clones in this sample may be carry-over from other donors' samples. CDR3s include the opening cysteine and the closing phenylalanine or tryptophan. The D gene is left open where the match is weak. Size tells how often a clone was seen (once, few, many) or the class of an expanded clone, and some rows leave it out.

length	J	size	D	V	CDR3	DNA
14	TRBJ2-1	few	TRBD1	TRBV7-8	CASSPRGQYNEQFF	TGTGCCAGCAGCCCCAGGGGACAGTACAATGAGCAGTTCTTC
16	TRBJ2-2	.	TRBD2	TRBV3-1	CASSQSPAGVAGELFF	TGTGCCAGCAGCCAATCCCCCGCGGGAGTTGCCGGGGAGCTGTTTTTT
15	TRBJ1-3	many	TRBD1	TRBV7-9	CASSESGQLEYTIYF	TGTGCCAGCAGCGAATCGGGACAGTTGGAATACACCATATATTTT
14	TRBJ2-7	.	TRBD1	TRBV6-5	CASSYRDSDYEQYF	TGTGCCAGCAGTTACCGGGACAGCGACTACGAGCAGTACTTC
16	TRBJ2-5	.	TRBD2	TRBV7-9	CASSFGTRVSQETQYF	TGTGCCAGCAGCTTCGGGACTAGGGTTAGCCAAGAGACCCAGTACTTC
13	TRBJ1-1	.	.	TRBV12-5	CASGLEKNTEAFF	TGTGCTAGTGGTTTGGAAAAGAACACTGAAGCTTTCTTT
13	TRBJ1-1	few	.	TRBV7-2	CASSWMSDTEAFF	TGTGCCAGCAGCTGGATGTCGGACACTGAAGCTTTCTTT
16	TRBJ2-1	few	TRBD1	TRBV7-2	CASSSIGQGSYNEQFF	TGTGCCAGCAGCTCGATAGGACAGGGCTCGTACAATGAGCAGTTCTTC
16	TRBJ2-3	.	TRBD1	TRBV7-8	CASSPKDRDITDTQYF	TGTGCCAGCAGCCCCAAGGACAGGGACATCACAGATACGCAGTATTTT
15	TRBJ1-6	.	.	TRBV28	CASSFWSSSGSPLHF	TGTGCCAGCAGTTTTTGGAGTTCGAGCGGGTCACCCCTCCACTTT
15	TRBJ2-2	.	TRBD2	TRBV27	CASSLYTSGTGELFF	TGTGCCAGCAGTTTATATACTAGCGGAACCGGGGAGCTGTTTTTT
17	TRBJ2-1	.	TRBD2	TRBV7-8	CASSSPSGGIIGNEQFF	TGTGCCAGCAGCTCCCCCAGCGGGGGTATAATCGGAAATGAGCAGTTCTTC
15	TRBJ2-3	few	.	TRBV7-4	CASSFLGPYRDTQYF	TGTGCCAGCAGCTTTCTAGGGCCTTATAGGGATACGCAGTATTTT
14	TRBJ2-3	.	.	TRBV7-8	CASIRFVSTDTQYF	TGTGCCAGCATCAGATTCGTTAGCACAGATACGCAGTATTTT
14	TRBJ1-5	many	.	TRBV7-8	CASSGDRAKGPQHF	TGTGCCAGCAGTGGCGACAGAGCCAAGGGGCCCCAGCATTTT
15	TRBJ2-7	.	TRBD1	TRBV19	CASSAGTGRGYEQYF	TGTGCCAGTAGTGCCGGGACAGGGAGGGGCTACGAGCAGTACTTC
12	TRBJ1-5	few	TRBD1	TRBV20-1	CSARTGSQPQHF	TGCAGTGCTAGGACAGGGAGTCAGCCCCAGCATTTT
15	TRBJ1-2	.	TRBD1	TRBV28	CASSLWTGLNYGYTF	TGTGCCAGCAGTTTATGGACAGGGTTGAACTATGGCTACACCTTC
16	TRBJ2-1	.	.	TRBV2	CASSRSFTRRVNEQFF	TGTGCCAGTAGTAGGAGCTTTACTAGAAGGGTAAATGAGCAGTTCTTC
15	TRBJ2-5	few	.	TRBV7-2	CASKTRGGSQETQYF	TGTGCCAGCAAAACGAGGGGGGGGTCCCAAGAGACCCAGTACTTC
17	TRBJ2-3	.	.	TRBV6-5	CASSYSKLMGGTDTQYF	TGTGCCAGCAGTTACTCGAAGCTAATGGGGGGCACAGATACGCAGTATTTT
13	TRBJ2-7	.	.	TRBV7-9	CASSAGPWGEQYF	TGTGCCAGCAGCGCGGGACCGTGGGGCGAGCAGTACTTC
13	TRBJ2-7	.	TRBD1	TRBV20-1	CVGDRGGPYEQYF	TGCGTGGGGGACAGGGGGGGACCCTACGAGCAGTACTTC
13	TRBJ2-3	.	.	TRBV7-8	CASSPTEADTQYF	TGTGCCAGCAGCCCGACAGAGGCAGATACGCAGTATTTT
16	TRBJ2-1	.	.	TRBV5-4	CASSLAPRTINNEQFF	TGTGCCAGCAGCTTGGCCCCCAGGACGATAAACAATGAGCAGTTCTTC
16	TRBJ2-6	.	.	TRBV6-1	CASSSIVLTGANVLTF	TGTGCCAGCAGTTCCATCGTTTTGACTGGGGCCAACGTCCTGACTTTC
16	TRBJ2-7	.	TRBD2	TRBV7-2	CASSPRGSGRSYEQYF	TGTGCCAGCAGCCCCCGGGGTAGCGGGAGATCCTACGAGCAGTACTTC
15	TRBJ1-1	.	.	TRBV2	CASSDGGSGNTEAFF	TGTGCCAGCAGTGACGGGGGATCTGGGAACACTGAAGCTTTCTTT
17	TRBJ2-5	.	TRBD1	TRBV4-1	CASSQDLVTGVQETQYF	TGCGCCAGCAGCCAAGATTTGGTGACAGGGGTCCAAGAGACCCAGTACTTC
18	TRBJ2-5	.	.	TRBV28	CASSLSVLATSPRETQYF	TGTGCCAGCAGCCTTTCGGTCCTAGCCACTAGCCCCAGAGAGACCCAGTACTTC
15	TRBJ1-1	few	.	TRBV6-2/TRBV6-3	CASSFWGVANTEAFF	TGTGCCAGCAGTTTTTGGGGGGTGGCGAACACTGAAGCTTTCTTT
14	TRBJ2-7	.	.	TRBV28	CACSSSRGPYEQYF	TGTGCCTGCAGTTCTAGCCGAGGCCCCTACGAGCAGTACTTC
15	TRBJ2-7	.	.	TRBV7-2	CASSEGVAGQGEQYF	TGTGCCAGCAGCGAGGGGGTAGCAGGGCAGGGTGAGCAGTACTTC
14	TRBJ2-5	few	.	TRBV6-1	CASKPRRNQETQYF	TGTGCCAGCAAGCCCCGCAGAAACCAAGAGACCCAGTACTTC
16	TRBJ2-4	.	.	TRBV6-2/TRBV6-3	CASSPREGKKGNIQYF	TGTGCCAGCAGTCCCCGAGAGGGTAAGAAAGGAAACATTCAGTACTTC
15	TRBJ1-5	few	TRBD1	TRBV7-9	CASSSHGTANQPQHF	TGTGCCAGCAGCTCCCACGGGACAGCCAATCAGCCCCAGCATTTT
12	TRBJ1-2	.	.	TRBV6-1	CASSEQIYGYTF	TGTGCCAGCAGTGAACAGATATATGGCTACACCTTC
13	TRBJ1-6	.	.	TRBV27	CASSLNRGSPLHF	TGTGCCAGCAGTTTAAATCGGGGTTCACCCCTCCACTTT
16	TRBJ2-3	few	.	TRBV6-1	CASSETRGPRADTQYF	TGTGCCAGCAGTGAAACCCGAGGGCCCAGGGCGGATACGCAGTATTTT
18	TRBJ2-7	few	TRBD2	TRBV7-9	CASSLPGLAGGRSYEQYF	TGTGCCAGCAGCTTACCGGGACTAGCGGGAGGGCGCTCCTACGAGCAGTACTTC
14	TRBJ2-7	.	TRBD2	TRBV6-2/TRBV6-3	CASGTSGKAYEQYF	TGTGCCAGCGGCACTAGCGGGAAAGCCTACGAGCAGTACTTC
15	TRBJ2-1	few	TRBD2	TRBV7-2	CASSLAGADYNEQFF	TGTGCCAGCAGCCTAGCGGGGGCGGACTACAATGAGCAGTTCTTC
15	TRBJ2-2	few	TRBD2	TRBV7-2	CASSPTSGYTGELFF	TGTGCCAGCAGCCCAACTAGCGGGTACACCGGGGAGCTGTTTTTT
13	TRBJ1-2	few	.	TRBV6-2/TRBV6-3	CASRSGANYGYTF	TGTGCCAGCAGGTCCGGAGCTAACTATGGCTACACCTTC
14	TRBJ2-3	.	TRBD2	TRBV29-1	CSVDGREYTDTQYF	TGCAGCGTTGACGGGCGGGAGTACACAGATACGCAGTATTTT
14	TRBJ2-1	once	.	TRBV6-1	CASSEAPGIGEQFF	TGTGCCAGCAGTGAAGCGCCCGGGATCGGTGAGCAGTTCTTC
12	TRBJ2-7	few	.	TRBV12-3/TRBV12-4	CASSRSTYEQYF	TGTGCCAGCAGTCGGAGTACCTACGAGCAGTACTTC
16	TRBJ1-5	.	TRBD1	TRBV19	CASSTFRSGTGGPQHF	TGTGCCAGTAGTACCTTCCGAAGTGGGACAGGGGGACCCCAGCATTTT
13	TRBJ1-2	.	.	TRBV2	CASSDIYRRGYTF	TGTGCCAGCAGTGATATTTACAGACGGGGCTACACCTTC
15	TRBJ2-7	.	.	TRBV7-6	CASSLANRGRYEQYF	TGTGCCAGCAGCTTAGCGAATAGGGGAAGGTACGAGCAGTACTTC
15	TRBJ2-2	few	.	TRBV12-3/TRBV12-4	CASSLARSYTGELFF	TGTGCCAGCAGTTTAGCGCGGTCATACACCGGGGAGCTGTTTTTT
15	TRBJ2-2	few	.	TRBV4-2	CASSLPQGRTGELFF	TGTGCCAGCAGCCTCCCTCAGGGGCGCACCGGGGAGCTGTTTTTT
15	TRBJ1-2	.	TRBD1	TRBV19	CASTKSGQGFGGYTF	TGTGCCAGTACCAAATCCGGACAGGGTTTCGGTGGCTACACCTTC
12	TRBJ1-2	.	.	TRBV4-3	CASSQVGYGYTF	TGCGCCAGCAGCCAAGTGGGGTACGGCTACACCTTC
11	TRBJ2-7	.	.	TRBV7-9	CASTLTDEQYF	TGTGCCAGCACCTTGACCGACGAGCAGTACTTC